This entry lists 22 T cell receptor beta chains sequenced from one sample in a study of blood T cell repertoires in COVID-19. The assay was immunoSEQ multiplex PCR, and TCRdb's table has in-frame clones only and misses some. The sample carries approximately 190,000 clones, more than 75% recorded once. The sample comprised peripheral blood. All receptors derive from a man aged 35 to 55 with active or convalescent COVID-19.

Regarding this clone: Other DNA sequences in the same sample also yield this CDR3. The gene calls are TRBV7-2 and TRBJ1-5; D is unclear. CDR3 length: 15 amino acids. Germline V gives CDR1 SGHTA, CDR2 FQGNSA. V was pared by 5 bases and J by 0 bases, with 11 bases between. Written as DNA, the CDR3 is TGTGCCAGCAGCCTTAACAGAAATAGCAATCAGCCCCAGCATTTT. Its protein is CASSLNRNSNQPQHF.

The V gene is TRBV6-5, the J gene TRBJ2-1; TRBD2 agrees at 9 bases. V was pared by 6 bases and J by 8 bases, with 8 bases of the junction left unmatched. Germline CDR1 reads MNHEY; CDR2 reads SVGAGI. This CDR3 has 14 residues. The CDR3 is CASRYSGSSHEQFF. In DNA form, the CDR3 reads TGTGCCAGCAGATATAGCGGGAGTAGCCATGAGCAGTTCTTC.

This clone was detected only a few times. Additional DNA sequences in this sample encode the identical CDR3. The DNA of the CDR3 is TGTGCCAGCTCACCAGGGACAGGGGGGAACACTGAAGCTTTCTTT. Translated: CASSPGTGGNTEAFF. The chain recombines TRBV18 with TRBJ1-1, with TRBD1 identical over 11 bases. Germline CDR1 KGHSH, CDR2 LQKENI. V shed 2 bases, J shed 1 base, and the junction held 0 bases outside the gene matches. The length of the CDR3 is 15 residues. Filled out from reference TRBV18 and TRBJ1-1, the complete variable domain reads NAGVMQNPRHLVRRRGQEARLRCSPMKGHSHVYWYRQLPEEGLKFMVYLQKENIIDESGMPKERFSAEFPKEGPSILRIQQVVRGDSAAYFCASSPGTGGNTEAFFGQGTRLTVV.

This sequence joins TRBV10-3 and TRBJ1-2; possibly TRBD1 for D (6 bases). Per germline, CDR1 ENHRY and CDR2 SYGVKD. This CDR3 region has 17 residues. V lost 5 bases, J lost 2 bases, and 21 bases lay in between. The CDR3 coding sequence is TGTGCCATCAGTATACCGGGACACCATGGGGGAAACTATGGCTACACCTTC. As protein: CAISIPGHHGGNYGYTF.

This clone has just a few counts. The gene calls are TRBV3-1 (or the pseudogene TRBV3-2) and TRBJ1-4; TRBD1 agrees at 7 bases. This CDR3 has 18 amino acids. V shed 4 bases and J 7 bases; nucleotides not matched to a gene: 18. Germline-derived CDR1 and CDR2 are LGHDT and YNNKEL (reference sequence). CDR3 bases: TGTGCCAGCAGCCCCCGACAGGGATTAATCCCCGAGGGTGAAAAACTGTTTTTT. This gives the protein CASSPRQGLIPEGEKLFF.

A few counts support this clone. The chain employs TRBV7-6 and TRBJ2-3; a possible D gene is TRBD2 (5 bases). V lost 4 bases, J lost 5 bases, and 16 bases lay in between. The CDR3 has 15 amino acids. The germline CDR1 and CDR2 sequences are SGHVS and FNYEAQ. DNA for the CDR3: TGTGCCAGCAGCTCGTCGCCACAAGGAGGAGATACGCAGTATTTT. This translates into CASSSSPQGGDTQYF.

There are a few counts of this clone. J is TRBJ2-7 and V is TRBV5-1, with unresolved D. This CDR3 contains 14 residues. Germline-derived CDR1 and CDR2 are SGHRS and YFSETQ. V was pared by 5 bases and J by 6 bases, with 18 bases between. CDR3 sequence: CASRPEATLGEQYF. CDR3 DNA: TGCGCCAGCAGGCCCGAGGCTACGCTTGGCGAGCAGTACTTC.

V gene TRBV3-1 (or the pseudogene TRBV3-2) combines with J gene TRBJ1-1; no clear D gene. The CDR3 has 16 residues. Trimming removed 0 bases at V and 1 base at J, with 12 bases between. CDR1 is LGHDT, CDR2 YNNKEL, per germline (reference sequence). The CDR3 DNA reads TGTGCCAGCAGCCAAGAAGTGGGCCCGAAGAACACTGAAGCTTTCTTT. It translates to CASSQEVGPKNTEAFF.

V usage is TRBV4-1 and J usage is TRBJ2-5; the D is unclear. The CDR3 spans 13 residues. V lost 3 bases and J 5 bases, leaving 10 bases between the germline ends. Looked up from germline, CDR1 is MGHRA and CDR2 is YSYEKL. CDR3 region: CASSQTSLETQYF. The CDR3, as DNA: TGCGCCAGCAGCCAGACAAGCCTCGAGACCCAGTACTTC.

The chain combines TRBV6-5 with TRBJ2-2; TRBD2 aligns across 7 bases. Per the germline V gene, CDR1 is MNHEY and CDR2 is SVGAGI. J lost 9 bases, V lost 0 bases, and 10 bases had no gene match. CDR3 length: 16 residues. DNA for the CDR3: TGTGCCAGCAGTTACTCTGGCGGGAGCGGTTCCCGGGAGCTGTTTTTT. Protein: CASSYSGGSGSRELFF.

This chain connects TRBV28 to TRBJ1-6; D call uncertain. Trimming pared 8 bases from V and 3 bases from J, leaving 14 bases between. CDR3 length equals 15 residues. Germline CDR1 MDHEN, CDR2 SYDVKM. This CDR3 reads CASVVRQVYNSPLHF. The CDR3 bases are TGTGCCAGCGTCGTCCGACAAGTCTATAATTCACCCCTCCACTTT. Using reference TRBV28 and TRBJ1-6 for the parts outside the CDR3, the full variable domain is DVKVTQSSRYLVKRTGEKVFLECVQDMDHENMFWYRQDPGLGLRLIYFSYDVKMKEKGDIPEGYSVSREKKERFSLILESASTNQTSMYLCASVVRQVYNSPLHFGNGTRLTVT.

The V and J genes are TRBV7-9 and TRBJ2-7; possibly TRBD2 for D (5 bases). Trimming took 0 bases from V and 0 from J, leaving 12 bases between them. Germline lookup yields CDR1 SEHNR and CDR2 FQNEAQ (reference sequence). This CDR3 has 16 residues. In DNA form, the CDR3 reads TGTGCCAGCAGCTTAGCGGGAGATACTTACTCCTACGAGCAGTACTTC. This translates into CASSLAGDTYSYEQYF.

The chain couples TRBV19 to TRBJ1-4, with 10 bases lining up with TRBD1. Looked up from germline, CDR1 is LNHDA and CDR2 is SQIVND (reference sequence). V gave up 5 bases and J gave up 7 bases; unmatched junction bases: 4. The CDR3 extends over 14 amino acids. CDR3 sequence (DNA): TGTGCCAGTAGTCGGACAGGGGGAAGTGAAAAACTGTTTTTT. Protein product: CASSRTGGSEKLFF.

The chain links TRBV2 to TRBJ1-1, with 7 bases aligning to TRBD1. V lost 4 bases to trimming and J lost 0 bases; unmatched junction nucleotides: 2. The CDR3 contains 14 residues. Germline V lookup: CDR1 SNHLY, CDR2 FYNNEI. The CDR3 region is CASSAGQLNTEAFF. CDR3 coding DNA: TGTGCCAGCAGTGCGGGACAGTTGAACACTGAAGCTTTCTTT.

The CDR3 protein is CASSFNTENTEAFF. CDR3 bases: TGTGCCAGTAGTTTCAACACAGAGAACACTGAAGCTTTCTTT. The chain couples TRBV19 to TRBJ1-1, with D hard to call. The CDR3 totals 14 residues. CDR1 and CDR2 (germline): LNHDA, SQIVND (reference sequence). Trimming pared 5 bases from V and 1 base from J, leaving 11 bases between. The complete variable domain, with remaining parts taken from reference TRBV19 and TRBJ1-1, reads DGGITQSPKYLFRKEGQNVTLSCEQNLNHDAMYWYRQDPGQGLRLIYYSQIVNDFQKGDIAEGYSVSREKKESFPLTVTSAQKNPTAFYLCASSFNTENTEAFFGQGTRLTVV.

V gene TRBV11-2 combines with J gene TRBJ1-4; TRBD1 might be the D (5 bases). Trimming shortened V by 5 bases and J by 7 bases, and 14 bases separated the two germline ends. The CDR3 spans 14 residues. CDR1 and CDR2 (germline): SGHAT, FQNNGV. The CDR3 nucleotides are TGTGCCAGCAGCAACAGGAATCAGGGTGAAAAACTGTTTTTT. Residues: CASSNRNQGEKLFF.

The CDR3 nucleotides read TGCGCCAGCAGCTTCGGGTTCGCCGAGCAGTACTTC. Translating it yields CASSFGFAEQYF. This chain connects TRBV5-1 to TRBJ2-7, with D unresolved. V dropped 2 bases and J dropped 6 bases, with 9 bases sitting between them. The germline gives CDR1 SGHRS, CDR2 YFSETQ. The CDR3 loop spans 12 amino acids.

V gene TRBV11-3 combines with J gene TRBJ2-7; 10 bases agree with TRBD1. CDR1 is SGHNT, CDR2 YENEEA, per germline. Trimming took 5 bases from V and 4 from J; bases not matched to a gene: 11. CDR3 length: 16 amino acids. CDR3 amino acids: CASSREQTGGKYEQYF. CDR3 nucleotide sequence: TGTGCCAGCAGCCGAGAACAGACAGGGGGCAAGTACGAGCAGTACTTC. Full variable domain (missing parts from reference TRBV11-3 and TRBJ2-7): EAGVVQSPRYKIIEKKQPVAFWCNPISGHNTLYWYLQNLGQGPELLIRYENEEAVDDSQLPKDRFSAERLKGVDSTLKIQPAELGDSAVYLCASSREQTGGKYEQYFGPGTRLTVT.

The CDR3 here is CASMARTQNSPLHF. CDR3 DNA: TGTGCCAGCATGGCCCGGACACAGAATTCACCCCTCCACTTT. This rearrangement joins TRBV6-6 to TRBJ1-6, with a weak D call TRBD1 (5 bases). The CDR3 totals 14 residues. Germline CDR1 and CDR2: MNHNY and SVGAGI (reference sequence). Trimming took off 7 bases at V and 7 bases at J, with 14 bases between the two ends.

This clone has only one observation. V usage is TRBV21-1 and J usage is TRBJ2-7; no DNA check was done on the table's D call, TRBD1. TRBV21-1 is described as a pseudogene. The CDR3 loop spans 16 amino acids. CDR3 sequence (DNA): TGTGCCAGCAGCAAAGCCCGTCAGCCAGGGGGCTACGAGCAGTACTTC. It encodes CASSKARQPGGYEQYF.

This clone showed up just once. CDR3 sequence: CASSLGATLGGGYTF. CDR3 DNA: TGTGCCAGCAGTTTAGGGGCTACGCTGGGGGGAGGCTACACCTTC. This chain links TRBV28 with TRBJ1-2; D perhaps matches TRBD1 (5 bases). The CDR3 totals 15 residues. Between the trimmed V and J ends, which lost 2 bases and 8 bases, there was a span of 18 bases. Germline V lookup: CDR1 MDHEN, CDR2 SYDVKM.

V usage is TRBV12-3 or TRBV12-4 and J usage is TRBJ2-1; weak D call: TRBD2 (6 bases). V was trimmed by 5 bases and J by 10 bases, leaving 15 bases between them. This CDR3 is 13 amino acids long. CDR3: CASSRNWAGEQFF. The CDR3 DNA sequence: TGTGCCAGCAGTCGCAACTGGGCGGGAGAGCAGTTCTTC.